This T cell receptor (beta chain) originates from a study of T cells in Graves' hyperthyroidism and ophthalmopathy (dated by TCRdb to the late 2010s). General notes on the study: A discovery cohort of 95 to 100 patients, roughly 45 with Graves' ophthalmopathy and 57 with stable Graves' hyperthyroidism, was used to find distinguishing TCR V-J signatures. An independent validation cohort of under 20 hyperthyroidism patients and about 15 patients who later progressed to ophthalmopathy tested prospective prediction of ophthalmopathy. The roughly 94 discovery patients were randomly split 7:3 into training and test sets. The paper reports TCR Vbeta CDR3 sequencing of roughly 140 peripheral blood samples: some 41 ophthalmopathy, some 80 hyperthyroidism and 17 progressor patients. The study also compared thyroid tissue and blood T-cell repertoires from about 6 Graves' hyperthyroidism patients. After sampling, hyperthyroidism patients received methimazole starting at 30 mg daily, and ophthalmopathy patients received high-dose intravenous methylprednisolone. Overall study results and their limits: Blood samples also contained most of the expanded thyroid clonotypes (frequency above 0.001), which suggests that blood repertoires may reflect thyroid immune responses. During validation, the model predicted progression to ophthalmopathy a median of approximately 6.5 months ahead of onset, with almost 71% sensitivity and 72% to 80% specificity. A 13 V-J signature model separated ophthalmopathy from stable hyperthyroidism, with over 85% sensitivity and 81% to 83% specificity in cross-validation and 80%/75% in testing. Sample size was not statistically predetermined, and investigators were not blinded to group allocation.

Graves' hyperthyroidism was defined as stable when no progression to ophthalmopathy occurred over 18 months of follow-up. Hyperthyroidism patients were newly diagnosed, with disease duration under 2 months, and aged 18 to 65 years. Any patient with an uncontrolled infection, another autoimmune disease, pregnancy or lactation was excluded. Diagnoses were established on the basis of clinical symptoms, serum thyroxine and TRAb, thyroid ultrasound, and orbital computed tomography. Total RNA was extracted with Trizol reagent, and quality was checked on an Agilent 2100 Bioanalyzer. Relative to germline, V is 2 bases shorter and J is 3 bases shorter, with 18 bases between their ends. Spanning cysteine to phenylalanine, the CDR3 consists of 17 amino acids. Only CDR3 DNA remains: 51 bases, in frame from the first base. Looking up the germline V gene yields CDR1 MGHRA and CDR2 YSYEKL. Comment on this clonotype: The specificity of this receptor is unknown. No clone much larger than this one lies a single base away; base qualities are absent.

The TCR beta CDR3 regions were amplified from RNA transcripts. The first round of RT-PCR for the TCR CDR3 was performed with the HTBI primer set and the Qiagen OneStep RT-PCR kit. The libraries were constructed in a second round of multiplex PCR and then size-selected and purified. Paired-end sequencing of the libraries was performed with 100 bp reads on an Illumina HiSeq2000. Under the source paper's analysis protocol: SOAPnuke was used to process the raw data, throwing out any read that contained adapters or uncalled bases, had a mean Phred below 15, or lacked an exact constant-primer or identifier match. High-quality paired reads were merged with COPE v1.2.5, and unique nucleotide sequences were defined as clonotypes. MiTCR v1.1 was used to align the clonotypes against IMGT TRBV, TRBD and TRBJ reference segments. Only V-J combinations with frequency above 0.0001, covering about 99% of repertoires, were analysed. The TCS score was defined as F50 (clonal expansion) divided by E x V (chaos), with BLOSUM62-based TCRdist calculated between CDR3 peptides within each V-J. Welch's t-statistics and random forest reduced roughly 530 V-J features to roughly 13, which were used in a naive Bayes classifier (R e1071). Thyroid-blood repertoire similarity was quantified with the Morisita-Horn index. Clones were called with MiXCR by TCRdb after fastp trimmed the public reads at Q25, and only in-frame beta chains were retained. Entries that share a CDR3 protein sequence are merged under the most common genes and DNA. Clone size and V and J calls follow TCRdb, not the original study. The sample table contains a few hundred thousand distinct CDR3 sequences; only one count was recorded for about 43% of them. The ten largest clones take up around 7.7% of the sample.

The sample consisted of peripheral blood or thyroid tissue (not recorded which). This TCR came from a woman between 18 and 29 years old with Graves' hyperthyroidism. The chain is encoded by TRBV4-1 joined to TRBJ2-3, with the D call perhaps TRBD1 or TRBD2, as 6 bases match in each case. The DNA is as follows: TGCGCCAGCAGCCAACCACAACTAGGGGGGCCGACAGATACGCAGTATTTT. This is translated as CASSQPQLGGPTDTQYF.